This T cell receptor (beta chain) was sequenced for a study of shared clonotypes between healthy human individuals. The assay was immunoSEQ multiplex PCR, and TCRdb's table has in-frame clones only and misses some. The sample includes 1.6 million or so clones, roughly 96% of them seen just once. CD4+ cells yielded CD45RA+ naive and CD45RA-negative memory subsets. Trimming took off 2 bases at V and 5 bases at J, with 6 bases between the two ends. Germline V CDR1 and CDR2: GTSNPN, SVGIG (reference sequence). The CDR3 is 11 amino acids. The genes are TRBV30 and TRBJ1-2; no definite D call. What was sequenced was naive CD4+ T cells sorted from blood. Subset indicated: CD45RA+ positively selected. The sequence was collected from a man aged 25 to 45 in good health. The DNA of the CDR3 is TGTGCCTGGAGTATGGGGTATGGCTACACCTTC. Translating gives CAWSMGYGYTF.